One and the same sample provided the 4 T cell receptor beta chains below, sequenced in a study of beta chain features in type 1 diabetes. Study results and caveats: TCRB CDR3 length was moderately but significantly reduced in all four CD4+ subsets of Type 1 diabetes patients.

What these receptors recognize is not known. Every isolated RNA sample was fully reverse transcribed, so sequencing captured expressed TCRB transcripts. The method was immunoSEQ multiplex PCR; TCRdb's version includes in-frame clones alone and lacks a portion of them. The table shows around 690,000 clones, with around 12% occurring only once. The sequenced material came from naive CD4+ T cells from blood. The source of these receptors is a man aged 25 to 40 with type 1 diabetes.

This clone has a handful of counts. CDR3 residues: CASSSILGSTDTQYF. CDR3 DNA: TGTGCCAGCAGCTCAATACTGGGCAGCACAGATACGCAGTATTTT. This chain connects TRBV7-9 to TRBJ2-3; D ambiguous. The CDR3 runs 15 residues. Germline CDR1 is SEHNR and CDR2 is FQNEAQ (reference sequence). V was clipped by 4 bases and J by 0 bases, with 11 bases between them.

This rearrangement joins TRBV5-1 to TRBJ1-3, with TRBD1 as a possible D gene (5 bases). The germline V and J ends were trimmed by 2 bases and 0 bases, with 9 bases remaining between them. This CDR3 is built from 15 residues. CDR1 SGHRS and CDR2 YFSETQ come from the germline V gene. The CDR3 region is CASSFGDSSGNTIYF. The CDR3 region has the DNA TGCGCCAGCAGCTTTGGAGACAGCTCTGGAAACACCATATATTTT.

This clone occurred a few times. This chain uses TRBV5-6 with TRBJ2-6, with unresolved D. The CDR3 spans 15 residues. The V and J ends lost 0 bases and 1 base respectively, with 5 bases between them. Per germline, CDR1 SGHDT and CDR2 YYEEEE. The CDR3 is CASSLEGSGANVLTF. The CDR3 coding sequence is TGTGCCAGCAGCTTGGAGGGTTCTGGGGCCAACGTCCTGACTTTC.

The rearrangement joins TRBV4-1 to TRBJ2-7; D assignment may be TRBD1 or TRBD2 (7 bases each). The CDR3 loop spans 17 amino acids. Trimming removed 0 bases from V and 4 bases from J, with 19 bases in between. Germline CDR1 reads MGHRA; CDR2 reads YSYEKL. Here the CDR3 DNA reads TGCGCCAGCAGCCAAGAGGAGACAGGGACTATATCTTACGAGCAGTACTTC. It translates to CASSQEETGTISYEQYF.